This TCR beta chain was retrieved from a study of blood T cell repertoires in COVID-19. The CDR3 runs to 11 residues. Per germline, CDR1 SEHNR and CDR2 FQNEAQ (reference sequence). A word on this clone: Its ends do not fully match the called genes, so a read error is possible.

Using immunoSEQ multiplex PCR, the repertoire was profiled, and TCRdb retains in-frame clones only, with some absent. The sample consists of 70,000 to 90,000 clones, 90% of them appearing once. The receptor was derived from a human donor in a cohort sampled during active COVID-19. Sequencing was performed on peripheral blood. This rearrangement joins TRBV7-9 to TRBJ1-2; 9 bases line up with TRBD1. CDR3 bases: TGTGCCAGCAGCTCCGGGGACAGGGCCTTCTTC. As protein: CASSSGDRAFF.